Listed below are T cell receptor beta chains from one sample, sequenced in a study of identical twins. MiXCR was run by TCRdb on the 5' RACE reads, yielding one entry per CDR3 protein. Among hundreds of thousands of distinct CDR3 sequences listed, around 20% were seen once. These data also formed part of another study, on T cells expressing NK-cell markers.

Sequencing was performed on PBMCs. All receptors come from a woman younger than 30 in good health. The CDR3 runs from the conserved cysteine through the conserved F or W. The D gene is left open where the match is weak. Expanded clones are given a class, and other clones once, few, many or no size at all.

size: -; J: TRBJ1-1; D: -; V: TRBV7-9; CDR3: CASSSRGSATEAFF; DNA: TGTGCCAGCAGCTCTAGGGGAAGCGCCACTGAAGCTTTCTTT
size: -; J: TRBJ2-1; D: -; V: TRBV20-1; CDR3: CSAKIGGAYNEQFF; DNA: TGCAGTGCTAAGATAGGGGGAGCCTACAATGAGCAGTTCTTC
size: -; J: TRBJ2-7; D: TRBD2; V: TRBV5-1; CDR3: CASEPAGGAYEQYF; DNA: TGCGCCAGCGAGCCAGCGGGAGGAGCCTACGAGCAGTACTTC
size: -; J: TRBJ2-5; D: TRBD2; V: TRBV29-1; CDR3: CSVARLAAGGETQYF; DNA: TGCAGCGTTGCCCGACTAGCGGCCGGGGGAGAGACCCAGTACTTC
size: -; J: TRBJ1-5; D: -; V: TRBV7-2; CDR3: CASSSQGKEAQHF; DNA: TGTGCCAGCAGCTCACAGGGCAAGGAGGCCCAGCATTTT
size: many; J: TRBJ2-1; D: -; V: TRBV20-1; CDR3: CSAGQADEQFF; DNA: TGCAGTGCTGGCCAGGCGGATGAGCAGTTCTTC
size: -; J: TRBJ2-7; D: -; V: TRBV7-2; CDR3: CASSPRRQARSYEQYF; DNA: TGTGCCAGCAGCCCTCGTAGACAGGCTCGTTCCTACGAGCAGTACTTC
size: few; J: TRBJ2-7; D: -; V: TRBV6-5; CDR3: CASSYRLDIGYEQYF; DNA: TGTGCCAGCAGTTACCGTTTAGATATAGGTTACGAGCAGTACTTC
size: many; J: TRBJ1-5; D: TRBD1; V: TRBV6-5; CDR3: CASSLGQDSNQPQHF; DNA: TGTGCCAGCAGTTTGGGACAGGATAGCAATCAGCCCCAGCATTTT
size: few; J: TRBJ2-7; D: -; V: TRBV10-3; CDR3: CAISERQGSYEQYF; DNA: TGTGCCATCAGTGAGCGGCAGGGAAGCTACGAGCAGTACTTC
size: -; J: TRBJ2-3; D: -; V: TRBV7-9; CDR3: CASSGTHQSDTQYF; DNA: TGTGCCAGCAGCGGCACCCATCAGTCAGATACGCAGTATTTT
size: -; J: TRBJ2-3; D: TRBD2; V: TRBV5-1; CDR3: CASRTAGGTDTQYF; DNA: TGCGCCAGCAGGACGGCGGGGGGCACAGATACGCAGTATTTT
size: -; J: TRBJ2-3; D: TRBD2; V: TRBV5-1; CDR3: CASSSGGGPDTQYF; DNA: TGCGCCAGTAGTAGCGGGGGAGGGCCAGATACGCAGTATTTT
size: -; J: TRBJ1-2; D: -; V: TRBV6-5; CDR3: CASSGQLRGYTF; DNA: TGTGCCAGCAGTGGACAGTTGCGGGGCTACACCTTC
size: -; J: TRBJ2-3; D: -; V: TRBV7-2; CDR3: CASRQKSTDTQYF; DNA: TGTGCCAGCAGACAGAAAAGCACAGATACGCAGTATTTT
size: -; J: TRBJ1-1; D: -; V: TRBV7-9; CDR3: CASSLFPSTEAFF; DNA: TGTGCCAGCAGCTTATTCCCTTCAACTGAAGCTTTCTTT
size: many; J: TRBJ2-3; D: -; V: TRBV27; CDR3: CASSLSTLRGVTDTQYF; DNA: TGTGCCAGCAGTTTATCGACTTTGAGGGGAGTCACGGATACGCAGTATTTT
size: -; J: TRBJ2-1; D: TRBD2; V: TRBV6-5; CDR3: CASSLAGGNSEQFF; DNA: TGTGCCAGCAGTTTAGCGGGGGGGAATTCTGAGCAGTTCTTC
size: many; J: TRBJ1-2; D: -; V: TRBV29-1; CDR3: CSVEEGGYGYTF; DNA: TGCAGCGTTGAGGAAGGGGGATATGGCTACACCTTC
size: -; J: TRBJ2-5; D: -; V: TRBV18; CDR3: CASHPAEVGGSEETQYF; DNA: TGTGCCAGCCACCCGGCGGAAGTGGGGGGATCGGAAGAGACCCAGTACTTC
size: few; J: TRBJ2-3; D: TRBD1; V: TRBV6-4; CDR3: CASSAPQGTDTQYF; DNA: TGTGCCAGCAGTGCCCCACAGGGGACAGATACGCAGTATTTT
size: few; J: TRBJ1-4; D: -; V: TRBV20-1; CDR3: CSAFATNEKLFF; DNA: TGCAGTGCTTTCGCAACTAATGAAAAACTGTTTTTT
size: -; J: TRBJ2-7; D: -; V: TRBV27; CDR3: CASSYQGSRGEQYF; DNA: TGTGCCAGCAGTTATCAGGGTTCCAGGGGTGAGCAGTACTTC
size: -; J: TRBJ2-2; D: TRBD2; V: TRBV10-3; CDR3: CAISPPSAGLTGELFF; DNA: TGTGCCATCAGCCCCCCCTCAGCGGGACTAACCGGGGAGCTGTTTTTT
size: many; J: TRBJ2-1; D: TRBD2; V: TRBV29-1; CDR3: CSVEMIAGPYNEQFF; DNA: TGCAGCGTTGAGATGATAGCGGGACCCTACAATGAGCAGTTCTTC
size: few; J: TRBJ2-7; D: -; V: TRBV27; CDR3: CASRDLRDEQYF; DNA: TGTGCCAGCAGGGACCTCAGGGACGAGCAGTACTTC
size: -; J: TRBJ2-1; D: TRBD2; V: TRBV12-3/TRBV12-4; CDR3: CASSLGSGGSSYNEQFF; DNA: TGTGCCAGCAGTTTAGGAAGCGGGGGTAGCTCCTACAATGAGCAGTTCTTC
size: -; J: TRBJ1-2; D: -; V: TRBV15; CDR3: CATSRVRGPYGYTF; DNA: TGTGCCACCAGCAGAGTACGGGGGCCCTATGGCTACACCTTC
size: -; J: TRBJ2-7; D: -; V: TRBV12-3/TRBV12-4; CDR3: CASSRLGDPSYEQYF; DNA: TGTGCCAGCAGCCGCCTCGGAGACCCTTCCTACGAGCAGTACTTC
size: many; J: TRBJ2-1; D: -; V: TRBV19; CDR3: CASSMNGASYNEQFF; DNA: TGTGCCAGTAGTATGAACGGGGCATCCTACAATGAGCAGTTCTTC
size: few; J: TRBJ2-7; D: TRBD2; V: TRBV9; CDR3: CASSVGGTSAEQYF; DNA: TGTGCCAGCAGCGTAGGGGGGACTAGCGCCGAGCAGTACTTC
size: few; J: TRBJ1-2; D: -; V: TRBV7-2; CDR3: CASSRSHNYGYTF; DNA: TGTGCCAGCAGCCGCTCCCATAACTATGGCTACACCTTC